Included here is one T cell receptor beta chain sequence, with context. Its specificity is unknown. The sample comes from a study of graft-versus-host responses after intestinal transplantation. Profiling relied on immunoSEQ multiplex PCR, and the TCRdb table lists in-frame clones only, not all of them. The table has tens of thousands of clones, 90% to 95% seen once. Germline V gene data show CDR1 as LNHNV and CDR2 as YYDKDF (reference sequence). The CDR3 length is 15 residues. After removal of 3 bases from V and 0 bases from J, the junction contained 2 bases not matched to a gene. The TCR was taken from a human donor who was the organ donor for an intestinal transplant. This chain connects TRBV15 to TRBJ2-4; 7 bases map to TRBD2. The specimen comprised unstimulated CD8+ T cells sorted from spleen or lymph node cells, sampled before transplant. As DNA, the CDR3 is TGTGCCACCAGCAGGGGGGGGGTAGCCAAAAACATTCAGTACTTC. It specifies CATSRGGVAKNIQYF.